This T cell receptor (beta chain) was recorded in a study of identical twins. Regarding this clonotype: Its antigen is as yet unknown.

Germline V lookup: CDR1 ENHRY, CDR2 SYGVKD. The CDR3 loop spans 13 amino acids. V lost 2 bases to trimming and J lost 5 bases, with 9 bases between them. TCRdb independently ran MiXCR on the 5' RACE reads; one entry per CDR3 protein. Found here are about 810,000 distinct CDR3 sequences, 12% of them singletons; the top ten hold around 1.6%. Whole-study results and caveats: The degree of excess twin sharing was weaker in beta out-of-frame sequences. A cross-sectional statistical analysis, not follow-up of the same donors, supported the conclusions. In monozygotic twins, models underestimated the sharing of out-of-frame TCR alpha. Cord blood's abundant beta clonotypes had fewer insertions, unlike memory repertoires.

These data were also filed under a second study, of yellow fever vaccine responses in identical twins.

The V call is TRBV10-3, the J call TRBJ1-1; D gene unclear. The clonotype originates from a woman between 18 and 29 years old in good health. Source material: PBMCs. The DNA of the CDR3 is TGTGCCATCAGTGAGCGGAAGGATACTGAAGCTTTCTTT. It specifies CAISERKDTEAFF.